These 25 T cell receptor beta chains were all obtained from the same sample, sequenced in a study of T cells in Graves' hyperthyroidism and ophthalmopathy. TCR beta CDR3 region amplification was performed from RNA transcripts. The HTBI primer set was used in a first-round RT-PCR of the TCR CDR3. TCRdb fed the multiplex PCR reads into MiXCR, producing one record per CDR3 protein. This table holds about 400,000 distinct CDR3 sequences, around 14% found once. Source material: blood. All receptors come from a woman under 30 with Graves' hyperthyroidism.

The sample holds many counts of this clonotype. This sequence joins TRBV6-2 or TRBV6-3 and TRBJ2-1, with D maybe TRBD2 (6 bases). V was pared by 6 bases and J by 0 bases, with 12 bases between. This CDR3 region has 15 residues. Germline-derived CDR1 and CDR2 are MNHEY and SVGEGT. The CDR3, as DNA: TGTGCCAGCAGCTGGGGGACTGTCTCCTACAATGAGCAGTTCTTC. Protein product: CASSWGTVSYNEQFF.

In this sample, this clonotype turned up many times. The rearrangement links TRBV3-1 to TRBJ2-7; TRBD1 agrees at 7 bases. The CDR3 sequence is 15 residues long. Germline V lookup: CDR1 LGHDT, CDR2 YNNKEL (reference sequence). With 4 bases clipped from V and 0 bases from J, the junction kept 6 bases outside the gene matches. Here the CDR3 DNA reads TGTGCCAGCAGCCGGGGACAGAGTAGCTCCTACGAGCAGTACTTC. It translates to CASSRGQSSSYEQYF.

This clonotype was picked up many times. V and J are TRBV7-2 and TRBJ2-1; 8 bases align to TRBD2. Per the germline V gene, CDR1 is SGHTA and CDR2 is FQGNSA. The length of the CDR3 is 18 residues. The V gene end was trimmed by 2 bases and the J gene end by 3 bases; junction bases not matched to a gene: 12. DNA of the CDR3: TGTGCCAGCAGCTTATCAAGGTCGGGGGGGGCGTTCTACAATGAGCAGTTCTTC. Translation: CASSLSRSGGAFYNEQFF.

This clonotype was recorded a few times. J is TRBJ1-6 and V is TRBV20-1, with D hard to call. The CDR3 has 17 amino acids. The germline CDR1 and CDR2 sequences are DFQATT and SNEGSKA (reference sequence). Trimming stripped 0 bases from V and 0 bases from J, with 12 bases between. The CDR3 sequence is CSAREEHLSSYNSPLHF. The CDR3 DNA reads as TGCAGTGCTAGAGAGGAACATTTGAGCTCCTATAATTCACCCCTCCACTTT.

This clonotype has a count of ten or more. V usage is TRBV12-3 or TRBV12-4 and J usage is TRBJ1-3; D is uncertain. CDR3 size: 14 residues. V shed 6 bases and J shed 0 bases, with 9 bases lying between them. The CDR3 loop is CASRTGSSGNTIYF. CDR3 nucleotide sequence: TGTGCCAGCAGGACGGGGAGCTCTGGAAACACCATATATTTT.

This clonotype has just a few counts. The genes are TRBV6-1 and TRBJ2-7, with D uncertain. The CDR3 has 13 amino acids. Germline CDR1 and CDR2: MNHNS and SASEGT. The V end was cut by 5 bases, the J end by 3 bases, with 11 bases between. The chain's CDR3 is CASSKDSVYEQYF. The DNA for the CDR3 is TGTGCCAGCAGTAAGGATTCGGTCTACGAGCAGTACTTC.

This clonotype was picked up many times. The J gene is TRBJ2-7, the V gene TRBV2, with a possible D match to TRBD2 (7 bases). Trimming took 6 bases from V and 5 from J, leaving 14 bases between them. Germline CDR1 SNHLY, CDR2 FYNNEI. The CDR3 is 13 amino acids. This chain's CDR3 is CASRWGGLDEQYF. The CDR3 coding sequence is TGTGCCAGCAGGTGGGGGGGGCTGGACGAGCAGTACTTC.

Many counts were recorded for this clonotype. The chain links TRBV12-3 or TRBV12-4 to TRBJ1-2; 7 positions agree with TRBD1. The CDR3 runs to 12 residues. Trimming cost V 11 bases and J 4 bases; bases outside gene matches: 7. CDR3: CALTRDSYGYTF. As DNA, the CDR3 is TGTGCCCTCACTCGGGACAGCTATGGCTACACCTTC.

At least ten counts were recorded for this clonotype. The J gene is TRBJ2-7, the V gene TRBV27, with 9 bases lining up with TRBD2. The CDR3 totals 13 residues. The germline gives CDR1 MNHEY, CDR2 SMNVEV (reference sequence). The V and J ends lost 4 bases and 3 bases, in that order; junction bases with no gene match: 1. The CDR3: CASSWTSDYEQYF. The CDR3 DNA reads TGTGCCAGCAGTTGGACTAGCGACTACGAGCAGTACTTC.

This clonotype was recorded only once. This may be a read error, as it is one base from a much larger clone. The chain's CDR3 is CASSPQHLSGANVLTF. Written as DNA, the CDR3 is TGTGCCAGCAGCCCCCAACACCTCTCTGGGGCCAACGTCCTGACTTTC. V and J are TRBV7-8 and TRBJ2-6, with no clear D. The CDR3 length is 16 residues. V was cut by 5 bases and J by 0 bases, with 11 bases left in between. Looked up from germline, CDR1 is SGHVS and CDR2 is FQNEAQ.

This clonotype was seen only a few times. The CDR3 DNA is TGTGCCACCAGCAGAGACCCGTCGGCGCCCCAGCATTTT. Protein: CATSRDPSAPQHF. This chain links TRBV15 with TRBJ1-5; D is unresolved. Germline-derived CDR1 and CDR2 are LNHNV and YYDKDF (reference sequence). V was trimmed by 0 bases and J by 9 bases, leaving 9 bases between them. The CDR3 has 13 amino acids.

This clonotype was seen many times. This chain connects TRBV10-3 to TRBJ1-1; maybe TRBD1 (5 bases). V was clipped by 1 base and J by 0 bases, with 9 bases between them. CDR1 ENHRY and CDR2 SYGVKD come from the germline V gene. This CDR3 has 15 residues. Here the CDR3 reads CAISEYQGLNTEAFF. The CDR3 DNA reads TGTGCCATCAGTGAGTATCAGGGATTGAACACTGAAGCTTTCTTT.

The V gene is TRBV6-1, the J gene TRBJ2-7; D is ambiguous. The CDR3 covers 14 residues. CDR1 is MNHNS, CDR2 SASEGT, per germline. V lost 7 bases and J lost 0, with 13 bases in between. The CDR3 loop reads CASTISGISYEQYF. Written as DNA, the CDR3 is TGTGCCAGCACTATTTCTGGCATCTCCTACGAGCAGTACTTC.

For this clonotype: An end of the junction does not agree with germline; a read error may underlie this. This chain connects TRBV3-1 to TRBJ1-1, with no clear D. The germline gives CDR1 LGHDT, CDR2 YNNKEL (reference sequence). The CDR3 length is 12 residues. CDR3 sequence reads: CASSRVATGAFF. Written as DNA, the CDR3 is TGTGCCAGCAGCCGAGTGGCCACTGGAGCTTTCTTT. The full variable domain, completed using reference TRBV3-1 and TRBJ1-1, is DTAVSQTPKYLVTQMGNDKSIKCEQNLGHDTMYWYKQDSKKFLKIMFSYNNKELIINETVPNRFSPKSPDKAHLNLHINSLELGDSAVYFCASSRVATGAFFGQGTRLTVV.

The J gene is TRBJ2-7, the V gene TRBV6-5, with D uncertain. This CDR3 contains 14 residues. CDR1 is MNHEY, CDR2 SVGAGI, per germline. Trimming took 0 bases from V and 2 from J, leaving 8 bases between them. CDR3 sequence reads: CASSYSRLTYEQYF. CDR3 sequence (DNA): TGTGCCAGCAGTTACTCGCGACTGACCTACGAGCAGTACTTC.

This clonotype appeared many times. The chain recombines TRBV28 with TRBJ2-1; no reliable D call. CDR3 size: 15 residues. V lost 6 bases, J lost 0 bases, and 12 bases lay in between. Germline V gives CDR1 MDHEN, CDR2 SYDVKM. DNA of the CDR3: TGTGCCAGCAGCCCCCTGACCTACTCCTACAATGAGCAGTTCTTC. Protein product: CASSPLTYSYNEQFF.

The chain combines TRBV10-3 with TRBJ2-3, with 10 bases aligning to TRBD2. The germline gives CDR1 ENHRY, CDR2 SYGVKD. The CDR3 is 14 residues long. With V trimmed by 4 bases and J by 3 bases, 1 base remained unmatched. In DNA form, the CDR3 reads TGTGCCATCAGTGGACTAGCGGGTACAGATACGCAGTATTTT. Amino acid sequence: CAISGLAGTDTQYF.

This clonotype came up a few times. This chain connects TRBV12-3 or TRBV12-4 to TRBJ2-5; D tentatively reads TRBD1 or TRBD2 (6 bases each). The CDR3 covers 15 residues. V shed 6 bases and J shed 2 bases, with 16 bases lying between them. In nucleotides, the CDR3 is TGTGCCAGCAGCGAGAAAGGGGGGTCACAAGAGACCCAGTACTTC. Its protein product is CASSEKGGSQETQYF.

By share of the sample, this clonotype is medium-sized. This chain joins TRBV11-2 and TRBJ2-1; TRBD2 matches at 9 bases. This CDR3 contains 16 residues. Germline CDR1 and CDR2: SGHAT and FQNNGV. J lost 7 bases, V lost 1 base, and 8 bases had no gene match. CDR3 region: CASSLAGASGNNEQFF. As DNA, the CDR3 is TGTGCCAGCAGCTTAGCGGGGGCTAGCGGGAATAATGAGCAGTTCTTC.

This clonotype was seen repeatedly, ten times or more. The chain carries TRBV27 and TRBJ1-1; 9 bases match TRBD1. This CDR3 is built from 15 residues. Unmatched junction bases numbered 7, after V lost 5 bases and J lost 3 bases. Germline loops: CDR1 MNHEY, CDR2 SMNVEV (reference sequence). CDR3 DNA sequence: TGTGCCAGCAGTACCCTACAGGGGGCTTACACTGAAGCTTTCTTT. As protein: CASSTLQGAYTEAFF.

There are a few counts of this clonotype. The chain uses TRBV4-2 and TRBJ2-3; 10 bases align to TRBD2. CDR3 length: 14 residues. The V segment lost 4 bases and the J segment 6 bases; nucleotides outside the gene matches: 4. Germline loops: CDR1 LGHNA, CDR2 YNFKEQ. CDR3 nucleotide sequence: TGTGCCAGCAGCCTTGAACTAGCGGGGGATACGCAGTATTTT. Protein: CASSLELAGDTQYF.

This clonotype was seen more than once but under ten times. This CDR3 is CASSLSTGYNEQFF. CDR3 DNA sequence: TGTGCCAGCAGCTTATCTACAGGCTACAATGAGCAGTTCTTC. The chain is built from TRBV7-9 and TRBJ2-1; a weak D match, TRBD1 (5 bases). Germline V CDR1 and CDR2: SEHNR, FQNEAQ (reference sequence). The CDR3 spans 14 residues. V lost 2 bases, J lost 3 bases, and 8 bases lay in between. Filled out from reference TRBV7-9 and TRBJ2-1, the complete variable domain reads DTGVSQNPRHKITKRGQNVTFRCDPISEHNRLYWYRQTLGQGPEFLTYFQNEAQLEKSRLLSDRFSAERPKGSFSTLEIQRTEQGDSAMYLCASSLSTGYNEQFFGPGTRLTVL.

The V call is TRBV7-9, the J call TRBJ1-4; D perhaps matches TRBD1 (6 bases). The germline V gene has CDR1 SEHNR and CDR2 FQNEAQ (reference sequence). CDR3 length: 16 amino acids. The V gene lost 5 bases and the J gene lost 5 bases, with 18 bases spanning the gap. CDR3 sequence reads: CASSPRWGPPNEKLFF. As DNA, the CDR3 is TGTGCCAGCAGCCCCCGATGGGGGCCGCCGAATGAAAAACTGTTTTTT.

This clonotype came up many times. The V gene is TRBV10-3, the J gene TRBJ2-7, with D possibly called TRBD1 or TRBD2 (5 bases each). Germline CDR1 reads ENHRY; CDR2 reads SYGVKD. Trimming cost V 6 bases and J 6 bases, with 18 bases left between them. The CDR3 is 14 residues long. The CDR3: CAISATGPYSEQYF. DNA of the CDR3: TGTGCCATCAGCGCTACGGGACCTTACAGCGAGCAGTACTTC.

This clonotype was observed once. Germline and junction disagree at one end, which may indicate a read error. This chain's CDR3 is CASSQDSPTSSYNEQFF. CDR3 sequence (DNA): TGTGCCAGCAGCCAAGATTCACCTACGAGCTCCTACAATGAGCAGTTCTTC. V usage is TRBV5-1 and J usage is TRBJ2-1; D is ambiguous. Germline V lookup: CDR1 SGHRS, CDR2 YFSETQ. CDR3 length equals 17 residues.